These 22 T cell receptor beta chains came from one sample sequenced in a study of breast tumors, draining lymph nodes, adjacent tissues. TCRdb fed the multiplex PCR reads into MiXCR, producing one record per CDR3 protein. The sample lists some 250,000 distinct CDR3 sequences, less than 45% occurring once. The lymph nodes were axillary draining lymph nodes from breast cancer patients. Sequencing input: axillary lymph node tissue. These receptors all come from a female donor with breast cancer. Some clones in this sample may be carry-over from other donors' samples.

This clonotype was found a few times. The chain uses TRBV18 and TRBJ2-1, with 8 bases that match TRBD2. The CDR3 totals 17 residues. CDR1 is KGHSH and CDR2 is LQKENI in the germline V gene. J was trimmed by 7 bases and V by 2 bases; bases with no gene match: 13. The CDR3 coding sequence is TGTGCCAGCTCACCATTGATAGCGGGGACCTTGGGTAATGAGCAGTTCTTC. Encoded protein: CASSPLIAGTLGNEQFF.

CDR3 residues: CSARDPSGKGYTF. The CDR3 nucleotides read TGCAGTGCTAGAGACCCTAGCGGGAAGGGCTACACCTTC. The chain uses TRBV20-1 and TRBJ1-2; D unresolved. This CDR3 spans 13 amino acids. Germline V gene lookup returns CDR1 DFQATT and CDR2 SNEGSKA (reference sequence). Deletions cut 0 bases from V and 8 bases from J, with 13 bases between.

This rearrangement joins TRBV15 to TRBJ2-2, with 12 bases fitting TRBD2. The germline gives CDR1 LNHNV, CDR2 YYDKDF (reference sequence). V lost 0 bases and J lost 4; bases outside the gene matches: 9. This CDR3 is built from 19 residues. The CDR3 DNA follows: TGTGCCACCAGCAGAGATACAGCTAGCGGGAGGGGCGGCACCGGGGAGCTGTTTTTT. Translated: CATSRDTASGRGGTGELFF. Supplemented by reference TRBV15 and TRBJ2-2, the full variable domain reads DAMVIQNPRYQVTQFGKPVTLSCSQTLNHNVMYWYQQKSSQAPKLLFHYYDKDFNNEADTPDNFQSRRPNTSFCFLDIRSPGLGDTAMYLCATSRDTASGRGGTGELFFGEGSRLTVL.

This clonotype was recorded many times. The chain uses TRBV20-1 and TRBJ2-1; D could derive from TRBD1 or TRBD2 (6 bases each). Per germline, CDR1 DFQATT and CDR2 SNEGSKA (reference sequence). Trimming shortened V by 7 bases and J by 6 bases, and 16 bases separated the two germline ends. This CDR3 is 13 amino acids long. CDR3 amino acids: CSGLGGAGNEQFF. The CDR3 DNA reads TGCAGTGGGTTGGGGGGCGCAGGCAATGAGCAGTTCTTC.

This clonotype was detected only once. Its ends do not fully match the called genes, so a read error is possible. This chain uses TRBV9 with TRBJ2-6; tentative D call: TRBD1 (5 bases). The CDR3 extends over 17 amino acids. The germline V gene encodes CDR1 SGDLS and CDR2 YYNGEE. CDR3 region: CASSVAPDPPGATVLTF. The DNA of the CDR3 is TGTGCCAGCAGCGTAGCACCCGACCCCCCTGGGGCCACCGTCCTGACTTTC.

This clonotype has at least ten counts. The J gene is TRBJ1-4, the V gene TRBV5-8, with 8 bases fitting TRBD1. The junction had 1 base not matched to a gene; V was cut back by 4 bases and J by 8 bases. In germline, CDR1 is SGHTS, CDR2 YDEGEE. This CDR3 has 12 amino acids. This CDR3 is CASSRTGEKLFF. The DNA for the CDR3 is TGTGCCAGCAGCCGGACAGGGGAAAAACTGTTTTTT.

This clonotype came up many times. The chain employs TRBV29-1 and TRBJ2-5, with TRBD2 as a possible D gene (5 bases). This CDR3 has 16 residues. Germline values: CDR1 SQVTM, CDR2 ANQGSEA. Trimming removed 3 bases from V and 5 bases from J, with 22 bases in between. Here the CDR3 DNA reads TGCAGCGTTGAGAACAACCGGGCCCCCCGGAGGGAGACCCAGTACTTC. It is translated as CSVENNRAPRRETQYF.

The rearrangement joins TRBV25-1 to TRBJ2-2, with 9 nucleotides matching TRBD1. CDR3 length equals 16 residues. V was clipped by 1 base and J by 4 bases; unmatched bases: 4. CDR1 and CDR2 (germline): MGHDK, SYGVNS. The CDR3: CASSELGQGGTGELFF. The DNA of the CDR3 is TGTGCCAGCAGTGAATTGGGACAGGGTGGCACCGGGGAGCTGTTTTTT.

This rearrangement joins TRBV12-3 or TRBV12-4 to TRBJ2-1; D tentatively reads TRBD1 or TRBD2 (6 bases each). Between the trimmed V and J ends, which lost 6 bases and 2 bases, there was a span of 11 bases. This CDR3 has 14 residues. CDR3 in DNA: TGTGCCAGCAGGGACCGGGGGCCCTACAATGAGCAGTTCTTC. This translates into CASRDRGPYNEQFF.

This clonotype was observed many times. The chain combines TRBV7-9 with TRBJ1-6; TRBD1 might be the D (6 bases). V lost 1 base and J 5 bases, leaving 9 bases between the germline ends. Germline V gene sequence: CDR1 SEHNR, CDR2 FQNEAQ (reference sequence). The CDR3 covers 15 residues. CDR3 protein: CASSLEAGDNSPLHF. The CDR3 nucleotides are TGTGCCAGCAGCTTAGAGGCAGGGGATAATTCACCCCTCCACTTT.

This rearrangement joins TRBV29-1 to TRBJ1-1; unclear D gene. Per the germline V gene, CDR1 is SQVTM and CDR2 is ANQGSEA. The CDR3 totals 12 residues. V lost 4 bases and J lost 4, with 10 bases in between. The CDR3 spells CSVAGMSTEAFF. In DNA form, the CDR3 reads TGCAGCGTTGCGGGGATGAGCACTGAAGCTTTCTTT.

This clonotype has ten or more counts. This chain connects TRBV5-8 to TRBJ2-6; possible D gene TRBD2, 6 bases. Germline lookup yields CDR1 SGHTS and CDR2 YDEGEE. The CDR3 is made up of 14 amino acids. Trimming shortened V by 7 bases and J by 2 bases, and 10 bases separated the two germline ends. CDR3 bases: TGTGCCAGCGGGCGGGGCGCTGGGGCCAACGTCCTGACTTTC. Amino acid sequence: CASGRGAGANVLTF.

The table lists this clonotype with many counts. CDR3 in amino acids: CASTATDYNSPLHF. As DNA, the CDR3 is TGTGCCAGCACGGCCACAGACTATAATTCACCCCTCCACTTT. The genes are TRBV6-5 and TRBJ1-6; D uncertain. CDR3 length: 14 residues. Per the germline V gene, CDR1 is MNHEY and CDR2 is SVGAGI. V gave up 7 bases and J gave up 3 bases, with 10 bases separating them.

This clonotype came up many times. The CDR3 is CASSLGTSGGDTQYF. The CDR3 coding sequence is TGTGCCAGCAGCCTGGGGACTAGCGGGGGAGATACGCAGTATTTT. V usage is TRBV7-2 and J usage is TRBJ2-3, with 14 bases aligning to TRBD2. This CDR3 is 15 amino acids long. Germline CDR1 and CDR2: SGHTA and FQGNSA. V gave up 5 bases and J gave up 5 bases; unmatched junction bases: 3.

The chain links TRBV2 to TRBJ2-7, with 7 positions matching TRBD2. Unmatched junction bases numbered 8, after V lost 10 bases and J lost 2 bases. The length of the CDR3 is 13 residues. Germline V gene lookup returns CDR1 SNHLY and CDR2 FYNNEI. The CDR3 region has the DNA TGTGCCATCCCGGGACGGGGGGCCTACGAGCAGTACTTC. It translates to CAIPGRGAYEQYF.

The chain couples TRBV9 to TRBJ1-1, with unresolved D. This CDR3 comprises 14 residues. CDR1 and CDR2 (germline): SGDLS, YYNGEE. V gave up 4 bases and J gave up 2 bases, with 12 bases separating them. The CDR3 coding sequence is TGTGCCAGCAGCTTGGACGGTACTAACACTGAAGCTTTCTTT. This encodes CASSLDGTNTEAFF.

The sample holds many counts of this clonotype. V and J are TRBV19 and TRBJ1-2; TRBD1 might be the D (6 bases). The CDR3 has 14 amino acids. Trimming removed 4 bases from V and 2 bases from J, with 11 bases in between. CDR1 is LNHDA and CDR2 is SQIVND in the germline V gene (reference sequence). CDR3 nucleotides: TGTGCCAGTAGTACCCAGGGGACCAACTATGGCTACACCTTC. Amino acid sequence: CASSTQGTNYGYTF.

Details on this clonotype: The missing conserved phenylalanine or tryptophan at the end of this CDR3 makes a read error likely. The DNA is left out, because the CDR3 cannot be placed on it with certainty; the CDR3 is given as TCRdb lists it. J is TRBJ1-3 and V is TRBV9; the DNA was not compared with TRBD1, the D call given in the table. Germline CDR1 SGDLS, CDR2 YYNGEE. The CDR3 is 9 residues long, counting both termini. The CDR3 loop reads CASSVALGT.

In this sample, this clonotype turned up many times. The rearrangement uses TRBV11-3 and TRBJ2-2; 8 bases line up with TRBD2. J gave up 5 bases and V 2 bases, and 10 bases lay outside the gene matches. This CDR3 comprises 17 residues. The germline gives CDR1 SGHNT, CDR2 YENEEA. The CDR3, as DNA: TGTGCCAGCAGCTTACTTCGGGCGGGAGGTTCTACCGGGGAGCTGTTTTTT. This gives the protein CASSLLRAGGSTGELFF.

The chain couples TRBV28 to TRBJ1-2; D is unresolved. The CDR3 has 16 amino acids. V was trimmed by 6 bases and J by 1 base, leaving 18 bases between them. Germline V gene data show CDR1 as MDHEN and CDR2 as SYDVKM. CDR3 sequence reads: CASSSLGRGVNYGYTF. CDR3 bases: TGTGCCAGCAGCTCGCTCGGGCGGGGAGTTAACTATGGCTACACCTTC.

J is TRBJ2-7 and V is TRBV10-3, with 10 bases fitting TRBD1. Germline V gene data show CDR1 as ENHRY and CDR2 as SYGVKD. V was clipped by 10 bases and J by 1 base; unmatched bases: 10. The CDR3 is 15 residues long. The CDR3 loop is CATGQGGAVSYEQYF. The CDR3 region has the DNA TGTGCCACTGGACAGGGGGGCGCGGTGTCCTACGAGCAGTACTTC.

The table lists this clonotype with many counts. The CDR3 DNA reads as TGTGCCAGTAGCGCAAATTTCGACAGGATCTATGGCTACACCTTC. This sequence encodes CASSANFDRIYGYTF. V and J are TRBV19 and TRBJ1-2; TRBD1 might be the D (6 bases). This CDR3 spans 15 amino acids. The germline gives CDR1 LNHDA, CDR2 SQIVND (reference sequence). Trimming took off 6 bases at V and 4 bases at J, with 18 bases between the two ends.